This TCR beta chain was captured in a study of CD8 T cells in ankylosing spondylitis. Findings of the study overall: Several highly homologous variants made up a TCR beta motif, and this motif appeared characteristic of ankylosing spondylitis blood.

TCRdb recomputed calls from the 5' RACE reads with MiXCR, one row per CDR3 protein. The table has some 800,000 distinct CDR3 sequences, roughly 12% seen once. This clonotype came up many times. Its antigen is still unknown. Germline lookup yields CDR1 ENHRY and CDR2 SYGVKD. V shed 5 bases, J shed 3 bases, and the junction held 3 bases outside the gene matches. The length of the CDR3 is 13 residues. Sequencing input: blood, either unsorted or a sorted T cell fraction (not recorded which). The V call is TRBV10-3, the J call TRBJ1-2; 7 bases align to TRBD1. The source of this sequence is a male donor with ankylosing spondylitis. The CDR3 loop reads CAISRDRHYGYTF. CDR3 in DNA: TGTGCCATCAGTAGGGACAGACACTATGGCTACACCTTC.